This T cell receptor beta chain was identified during a study of cytomegalovirus exposure and HLA in healthy donors. Study-wide points: According to an earlier analysis, most TCR beta V segments yielded productive rearrangements about 90% or about 30% of the time. HLA alleles were associated with 18,000 or so TCR beta sequences in a later analysis at 0.05 false discovery rate. Investigators reported 150 to 200 TCR beta chains as tied to cytomegalovirus. By HLA locus, TCR association rates varied in a later analysis, with DRB1 showing the most and HLA-C the fewest.

This clone came up a few times. Its antigen remains unknown. The PCR used 60 Vbeta and 13 Jbeta primers. Clones were read by immunoSEQ multiplex PCR, and TCRdb kept only the in-frame ones, dropping some. The sample holds about 170,000 clones, about 75% seen once. Germline V CDR1 and CDR2: MGHDK, SYGVNS. The CDR3 has 15 amino acids. Losses at the gene ends were 10 bases for V and 4 bases for J; bases not matched to a gene: 12. The chain carries TRBV25-1 and TRBJ2-5; 10 bases align to TRBD1. This sequence was found in a female donor in good health and CMV-seronegative. The sample was PBMCs. DNA of the CDR3: TGTGCCACACTCGAAAGGACAGGGGGAAGAGAGACCCAGTACTTC. Protein sequence: CATLERTGGRETQYF.